The T cell receptor (beta chain) under discussion was sequenced for a study of cytomegalovirus exposure and HLA in healthy donors. CDR1 and CDR2 from the germline V gene are MNHEY and SMNVEV (reference sequence). The CDR3 runs 15 residues. V lost 2 bases and J lost 3; bases outside the gene matches: 5. The PCR made use of 60 Vbeta and 13 Jbeta primers. TCRdb's table, derived via immunoSEQ multiplex PCR, lists solely in-frame clones and lacks some. Of roughly 120,000 clones in the sample, roughly 70% are singletons; the top ten hold roughly 8.3%. The donors comprised healthy bone marrow donors. The V gene is TRBV27, the J gene TRBJ2-7; 9 bases fit TRBD2. The TCR sequence derives from a man aged 18 to 35 in good health and CMV-seropositive. The material sequenced was PBMCs. The CDR3: CASSLLGTSYYEQYF. The CDR3 DNA sequence: TGTGCCAGCAGTTTACTTGGGACTAGCTACTACGAGCAGTACTTC.